This is a list of T cell receptor beta chains from one sample in a study of OX40 agonist ivuxolimab in advanced cancers. Sequencing was performed with immunoSEQ multiplex PCR; in TCRdb, only in-frame clones are kept and a portion is missing. The table shows 9,500 to 14,000 clones, with more than 70% occurring only once. Sequenced here: CD4+ or CD8+ T cells sorted from blood, sampled in a trial of the OX40 agonist ivuxolimab. Receptor source: an adult with an advanced solid tumor such as melanoma, head and neck, liver or kidney cancer. Each CDR3 is given with its conserved first and last residue. A D gene is named only where the DNA matches it firmly. A clone size is listed for some rows: how often the clone was seen (once, few, many), or a class if it is expanded.

j_gene: TRBJ2-7
v_gene: TRBV6-5
abundance: .
d_gene: .
CDR3aa: CASSPSRSYEQYF
CDR3nt: TGTGCCAGCAGTCCCTCCCGTTCCTACGAGCAGTACTTC

j_gene: TRBJ1-1
v_gene: TRBV4-1
abundance: .
d_gene: TRBD1
CDR3aa: CASSRLTGENTEAFF
CDR3nt: TGCGCCAGCAGCCGACTGACAGGGGAGAACACTGAAGCTTTCTTT

j_gene: TRBJ1-1
v_gene: TRBV4-1
abundance: .
d_gene: .
CDR3aa: CASSQGTNTEAFF
CDR3nt: TGCGCCAGCAGCCAAGGGACGAACACTGAAGCTTTCTTT

j_gene: TRBJ2-7
v_gene: TRBV5-1
abundance: .
d_gene: .
CDR3aa: CASSWDFGEQYF
CDR3nt: TGCGCCAGCAGCTGGGACTTTGGCGAGCAGTACTTC

j_gene: TRBJ2-1
v_gene: TRBV15
abundance: once
d_gene: .
CDR3aa: CATIRTGQGYYNEQFF
CDR3nt: TGTGCCACCATACGAACGGGTCAGGGATACTACAATGAGCAGTTCTTC

j_gene: TRBJ2-7
v_gene: TRBV10-3
abundance: .
d_gene: TRBD1
CDR3aa: CAISRDSPYEQYF
CDR3nt: TGTGCCATCAGCCGGGACAGCCCCTACGAGCAGTACTTC

j_gene: TRBJ2-7
v_gene: TRBV7-9
abundance: .
d_gene: .
CDR3aa: CASSPSAGLSYEQYF
CDR3nt: TGTGCCAGCAGCCCGTCGGCCGGCCTCTCCTACGAGCAGTACTTC

j_gene: TRBJ1-2
v_gene: TRBV14
abundance: .
d_gene: .
CDR3aa: CASSPLGGEGLEYGYTF
CDR3nt: TGTGCCAGCAGCCCTCTAGGAGGGGAGGGCCTAGAGTATGGCTACACCTTC

j_gene: TRBJ2-4
v_gene: TRBV5-1
abundance: .
d_gene: .
CDR3aa: CASSLEWGQGGYF
CDR3nt: TGCGCCAGCAGCTTGGAATGGGGGCAGGGCGGGTACTTC

j_gene: TRBJ2-7
v_gene: TRBV28
abundance: .
d_gene: TRBD2
CDR3aa: CASSLGAGTSGYEQYF
CDR3nt: TGTGCCAGCAGTTTAGGGGCCGGGACTAGCGGGTACGAGCAGTACTTC

j_gene: TRBJ2-1
v_gene: TRBV19
abundance: .
d_gene: .
CDR3aa: CASSRNNEQFF
CDR3nt: TGTGCCAGTAGTAGGAACAATGAGCAGTTCTTC

j_gene: TRBJ1-3
v_gene: TRBV9
abundance: .
d_gene: .
CDR3aa: CASSGGQNTIYF
CDR3nt: TGTGCCAGCAGCGGAGGCCAGAACACCATATATTTT

j_gene: TRBJ2-3
v_gene: TRBV18
abundance: .
d_gene: .
CDR3aa: CASSLWDGDTDTQYF
CDR3nt: TGTGCCAGCTCACTATGGGACGGGGACACAGATACGCAGTATTTT

j_gene: TRBJ2-7
v_gene: TRBV30
abundance: once
d_gene: .
CDR3aa: CAWSPTQLAPSYEQYF
CDR3nt: TGTGCCTGGAGTCCTACGCAATTGGCCCCCTCCTACGAGCAGTACTTC

j_gene: TRBJ2-7
v_gene: TRBV9
abundance: .
d_gene: TRBD2
CDR3aa: CASSVGLAGPYEQYF
CDR3nt: TGTGCCAGCAGCGTAGGACTAGCGGGGCCCTACGAGCAGTACTTC

j_gene: TRBJ1-1
v_gene: TRBV5-4
abundance: .
d_gene: .
CDR3aa: CASSLGGGGATEAFF
CDR3nt: TGTGCCAGCAGCTTGGGCGGTGGGGGGGCCACTGAAGCTTTCTTT

j_gene: TRBJ1-5
v_gene: TRBV6-7
abundance: few
d_gene: TRBD1
CDR3aa: CASSSQGGAGQPQHF
CDR3nt: TGTGCCAGCAGTTCCCAGGGGGGGGCCGGTCAGCCCCAGCATTTT

j_gene: TRBJ1-2
v_gene: TRBV19
abundance: .
d_gene: TRBD1
CDR3aa: CASSMYSGQANYGYTF
CDR3nt: TGTGCCAGTAGTATGTACTCGGGACAGGCAAACTATGGCTACACCTTC

j_gene: TRBJ2-1
v_gene: TRBV7-3
abundance: .
d_gene: .
CDR3aa: CASSPPGSGYNEQFF
CDR3nt: TGTGCCAGCAGCCCCCCGGGCTCGGGGTACAATGAGCAGTTCTTC

j_gene: TRBJ1-4
v_gene: TRBV18
abundance: .
d_gene: .
CDR3aa: CASSPPRGGIDEKLFF
CDR3nt: TGTGCCAGCTCACCTCCGAGGGGGGGGATTGACGAAAAACTGTTTTTT

j_gene: TRBJ1-1
v_gene: TRBV5-6
abundance: .
d_gene: .
CDR3aa: CASSPGLNTEAFF
CDR3nt: TGTGCCAGCAGCCCCGGACTGAACACTGAAGCTTTCTTT

j_gene: TRBJ2-5
v_gene: TRBV25-1
abundance: .
d_gene: .
CDR3aa: CASSEWAGRETQYF
CDR3nt: TGTGCCAGCAGTGAATGGGCGGGGCGGGAGACCCAGTACTTC

j_gene: TRBJ1-1
v_gene: TRBV19
abundance: .
d_gene: .
CDR3aa: CATKKSPGQVNTEAFF
CDR3nt: TGTGCCACCAAGAAAAGCCCGGGACAAGTGAACACTGAAGCTTTCTTT

j_gene: TRBJ2-7
v_gene: TRBV14
abundance: medium-sized
d_gene: .
CDR3aa: CASSHRFRGDEQYF
CDR3nt: TGTGCCAGCAGCCATCGGTTCAGAGGGGACGAGCAGTACTTC

j_gene: TRBJ1-1
v_gene: TRBV11-3
abundance: .
d_gene: .
CDR3aa: CASSLASGTEAFF
CDR3nt: TGTGCCAGCAGCTTAGCATCAGGCACTGAAGCTTTCTTT

j_gene: TRBJ2-7
v_gene: TRBV5-6
abundance: few
d_gene: .
CDR3aa: CASSAGSYEQYF
CDR3nt: TGTGCCAGCAGCGCAGGATCTTACGAGCAGTACTTC

j_gene: TRBJ2-2
v_gene: TRBV4-2
abundance: few
d_gene: .
CDR3aa: CASIGAGELFF
CDR3nt: TGTGCCAGCATAGGGGCCGGGGAGCTGTTTTTT

j_gene: TRBJ1-5
v_gene: TRBV18
abundance: .
d_gene: TRBD1
CDR3aa: CASSPQDREEQPQHF
CDR3nt: TGTGCCAGCTCACCACAGGACAGGGAGGAGCAGCCCCAGCATTTT

j_gene: TRBJ1-2
v_gene: TRBV5-6
abundance: .
d_gene: TRBD1
CDR3aa: CASSLDDRARGYTF
CDR3nt: TGTGCCAGCAGCTTAGACGACAGGGCCCGTGGCTACACCTTC

j_gene: TRBJ2-7
v_gene: TRBV5-6
abundance: .
d_gene: TRBD1
CDR3aa: CASSGTGSNYEQYF
CDR3nt: TGTGCCAGCAGCGGGACAGGGTCCAACTACGAGCAGTACTTC

j_gene: TRBJ2-7
v_gene: TRBV27
abundance: .
d_gene: .
CDR3aa: CAAGFPRSHEQYF
CDR3nt: TGTGCCGCCGGGTTTCCCCGCAGCCACGAGCAGTACTTC

j_gene: TRBJ2-1
v_gene: TRBV4-1
abundance: .
d_gene: .
CDR3aa: CASSQGQLGLNEQFF
CDR3nt: TGCGCCAGCAGCCAAGGACAACTTGGGCTTAATGAGCAGTTCTTC

j_gene: TRBJ2-1
v_gene: TRBV5-6
abundance: .
d_gene: .
CDR3aa: CASSWATVNEQFF
CDR3nt: TGTGCCAGCAGCTGGGCTACTGTCAATGAGCAGTTCTTC

j_gene: TRBJ2-2
v_gene: TRBV4-1
abundance: .
d_gene: .
CDR3aa: CASSQDSRGDGELFF
CDR3nt: TGCGCCAGCAGCCAAGATTCCCGTGGGGACGGGGAGCTGTTTTTT

j_gene: TRBJ2-1
v_gene: TRBV19
abundance: .
d_gene: TRBD1
CDR3aa: CASRAGQGSYNEQFF
CDR3nt: TGTGCCAGTAGGGCAGGACAGGGCTCCTACAATGAGCAGTTCTTC

j_gene: TRBJ1-6
v_gene: TRBV28
abundance: .
d_gene: TRBD1
CDR3aa: CASSPPGQGAYNSPLHF
CDR3nt: TGTGCCAGCAGTCCTCCGGGACAGGGGGCTTATAATTCACCCCTCCACTTT

j_gene: TRBJ2-3
v_gene: TRBV5-8
abundance: .
d_gene: .
CDR3aa: CASSLGSTDTQYF
CDR3nt: TGTGCCAGCAGCTTAGGGAGCACAGATACGCAGTATTTT

j_gene: TRBJ2-1
v_gene: TRBV7-9
abundance: .
d_gene: TRBD2
CDR3aa: CASSSRLAHNNEQFF
CDR3nt: TGTGCCAGCAGCTCTCGACTAGCCCACAACAATGAGCAGTTCTTC

j_gene: TRBJ2-3
v_gene: TRBV7-9
abundance: few
d_gene: .
CDR3aa: CASSLALDTQYF
CDR3nt: TGTGCCAGCAGCTTAGCGTTGGATACGCAGTATTTT

j_gene: TRBJ2-1
v_gene: TRBV6-1
abundance: .
d_gene: .
CDR3aa: CASSESTVGWQFF
CDR3nt: TGTGCCAGCAGTGAATCGACAGTTGGTTGGCAGTTCTTC

j_gene: TRBJ2-1
v_gene: TRBV18
abundance: .
d_gene: .
CDR3aa: CASSPLGNEQFF
CDR3nt: TGTGCCAGCTCACCCTTGGGCAATGAGCAGTTCTTC

j_gene: TRBJ2-7
v_gene: TRBV20-1
abundance: .
d_gene: .
CDR3aa: CSARDVYEQYF
CDR3nt: TGCAGTGCTAGAGACGTATACGAGCAGTACTTC

j_gene: TRBJ2-1
v_gene: TRBV29-1
abundance: .
d_gene: TRBD1
CDR3aa: CSVATGFGGNEQFF
CDR3nt: TGCAGCGTTGCGACAGGGTTTGGCGGCAATGAGCAGTTCTTC

j_gene: TRBJ1-4
v_gene: TRBV6-5
abundance: .
d_gene: .
CDR3aa: CASSPGREKLFF
CDR3nt: TGTGCCAGCAGCCCAGGGCGGGAAAAACTGTTTTTT

j_gene: TRBJ1-5
v_gene: TRBV7-9
abundance: .
d_gene: .
CDR3aa: CASTGGHKSNQPQHF
CDR3nt: TGTGCCAGCACGGGGGGGCATAAGAGCAATCAGCCCCAGCATTTT

j_gene: TRBJ1-6
v_gene: TRBV30
abundance: .
d_gene: .
CDR3aa: CAWNKDSHYNSPLHF
CDR3nt: TGTGCCTGGAATAAGGACAGTCACTATAATTCACCCCTCCACTTT

j_gene: TRBJ1-5
v_gene: TRBV19
abundance: once
d_gene: TRBD1
CDR3aa: CASSIEGAIRQPQHF
CDR3nt: TGTGCCAGTAGTATTGAGGGGGCGATTCGTCAGCCCCAGCATTTT

j_gene: TRBJ1-2
v_gene: TRBV6-5
abundance: once
d_gene: .
CDR3aa: CASSQQGGSSYGYTF
CDR3nt: TGTGCCAGCAGCCAACAGGGTGGATCCAGCTATGGCTACACCTTC

j_gene: TRBJ1-2
v_gene: TRBV7-2
abundance: .
d_gene: .
CDR3aa: CASSLGAETLANYGYTF
CDR3nt: TGTGCCAGCAGCTTAGGTGCAGAAACTTTAGCTAACTATGGCTACACCTTC

j_gene: TRBJ2-7
v_gene: TRBV27
abundance: few
d_gene: .
CDR3aa: CASCLIGSSPISEQYF
CDR3nt: TGTGCCAGCTGCCTAATCGGGAGTTCGCCCATATCCGAGCAGTACTTC

j_gene: TRBJ1-2
v_gene: TRBV5-4
abundance: .
d_gene: .
CDR3aa: CASSLSWGNLNGYTF
CDR3nt: TGTGCCAGCAGCTTGTCGTGGGGAAACTTGAACGGCTACACCTTC

j_gene: TRBJ1-2
v_gene: TRBV28
abundance: .
d_gene: TRBD1
CDR3aa: CASSPTRTGGTYGYTF
CDR3nt: TGTGCCAGCAGTCCGACTAGGACAGGGGGCACCTATGGCTACACCTTC